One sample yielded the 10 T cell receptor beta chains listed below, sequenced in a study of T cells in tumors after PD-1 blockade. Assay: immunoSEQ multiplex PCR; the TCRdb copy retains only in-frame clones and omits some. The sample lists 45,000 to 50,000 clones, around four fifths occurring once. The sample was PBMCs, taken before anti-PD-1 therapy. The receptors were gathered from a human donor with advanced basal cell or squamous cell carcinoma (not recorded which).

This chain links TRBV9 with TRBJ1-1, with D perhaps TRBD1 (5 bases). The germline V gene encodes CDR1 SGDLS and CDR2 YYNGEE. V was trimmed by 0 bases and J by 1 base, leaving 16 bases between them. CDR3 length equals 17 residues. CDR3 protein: CASSVEGEIQTNTEAFF. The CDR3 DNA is TGTGCCAGCAGCGTAGAAGGGGAGATACAGACGAACACTGAAGCTTTCTTT.

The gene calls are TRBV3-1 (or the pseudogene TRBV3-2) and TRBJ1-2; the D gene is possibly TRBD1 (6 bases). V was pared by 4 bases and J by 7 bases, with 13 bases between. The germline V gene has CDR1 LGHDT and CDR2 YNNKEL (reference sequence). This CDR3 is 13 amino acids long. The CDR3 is CASSRIAGAGYTF. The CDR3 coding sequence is TGTGCCAGCAGCCGGATAGCAGGGGCTGGCTACACCTTC.

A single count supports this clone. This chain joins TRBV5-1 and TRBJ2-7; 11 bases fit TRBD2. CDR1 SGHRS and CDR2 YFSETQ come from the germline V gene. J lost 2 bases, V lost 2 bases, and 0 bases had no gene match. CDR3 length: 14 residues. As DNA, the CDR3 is TGCGCCAGCAGCTTTAGCGGGAGGGCCTACGAGCAGTACTTC. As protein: CASSFSGRAYEQYF.

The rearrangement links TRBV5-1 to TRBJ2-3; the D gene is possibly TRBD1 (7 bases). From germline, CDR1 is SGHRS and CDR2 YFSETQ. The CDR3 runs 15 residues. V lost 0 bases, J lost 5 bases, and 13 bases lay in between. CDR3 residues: CASSLAGGGVDTQYF. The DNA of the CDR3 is TGCGCCAGCAGCTTGGCCGGAGGGGGCGTAGATACGCAGTATTTT.

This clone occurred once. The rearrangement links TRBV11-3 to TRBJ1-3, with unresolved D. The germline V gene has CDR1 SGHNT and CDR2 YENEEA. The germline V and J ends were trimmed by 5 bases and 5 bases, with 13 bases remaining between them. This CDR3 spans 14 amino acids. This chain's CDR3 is CASSPPAVRNTIYF. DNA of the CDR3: TGTGCCAGCAGCCCGCCCGCGGTGCGAAACACCATATATTTT. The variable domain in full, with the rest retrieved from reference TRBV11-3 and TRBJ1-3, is EAGVVQSPRYKIIEKKQPVAFWCNPISGHNTLYWYLQNLGQGPELLIRYENEEAVDDSQLPKDRFSAERLKGVDSTLKIQPAELGDSAVYLCASSPPAVRNTIYFGEGSWLTVV.

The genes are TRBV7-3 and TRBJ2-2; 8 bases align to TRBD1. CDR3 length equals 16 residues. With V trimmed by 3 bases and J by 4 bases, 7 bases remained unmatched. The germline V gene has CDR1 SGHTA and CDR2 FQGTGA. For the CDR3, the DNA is TGTGCCAGCAGCTTCACAGGGGGTTGGGGCACCGGGGAGCTGTTTTTT. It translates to CASSFTGGWGTGELFF.

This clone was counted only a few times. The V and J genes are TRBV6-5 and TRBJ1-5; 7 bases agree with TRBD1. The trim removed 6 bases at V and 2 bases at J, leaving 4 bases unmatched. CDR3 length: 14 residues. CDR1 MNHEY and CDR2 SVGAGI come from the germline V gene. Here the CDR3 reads CASSLTGGNQPQHF. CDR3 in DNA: TGTGCCAGCAGCCTCACAGGGGGCAATCAGCCCCAGCATTTT.

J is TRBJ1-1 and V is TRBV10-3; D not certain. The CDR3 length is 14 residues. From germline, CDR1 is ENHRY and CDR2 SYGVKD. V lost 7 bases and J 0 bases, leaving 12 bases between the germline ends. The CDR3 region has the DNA TGTGCCATCAAGGGCGCCAGGATGAACACTGAAGCTTTCTTT. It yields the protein CAIKGARMNTEAFF.

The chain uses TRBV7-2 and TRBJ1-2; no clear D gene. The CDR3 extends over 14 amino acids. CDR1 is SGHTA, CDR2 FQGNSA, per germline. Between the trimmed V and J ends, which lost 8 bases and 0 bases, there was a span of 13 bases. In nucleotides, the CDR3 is TGTGCCAGCTCCTTATCTCGTACTAACTATGGCTACACCTTC. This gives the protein CASSLSRTNYGYTF. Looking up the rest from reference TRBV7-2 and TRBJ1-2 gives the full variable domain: GAGVSQSPSNKVTEKGKDVELRCDPISGHTALYWYRQSLGQGLEFLIYFQGNSAPDKSGLPSDRFSAERTGGSVSTLTIQRTQQEDSAVYLCASSLSRTNYGYTFGSGTRLTVV.

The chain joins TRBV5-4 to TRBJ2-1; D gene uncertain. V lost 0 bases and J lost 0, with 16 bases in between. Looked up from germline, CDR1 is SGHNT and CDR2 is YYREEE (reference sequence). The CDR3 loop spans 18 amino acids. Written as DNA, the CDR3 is TGTGCCAGCAGCTTGGCCGTTTTAAGGCAGCACTCCTACAATGAGCAGTTCTTC. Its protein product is CASSLAVLRQHSYNEQFF.